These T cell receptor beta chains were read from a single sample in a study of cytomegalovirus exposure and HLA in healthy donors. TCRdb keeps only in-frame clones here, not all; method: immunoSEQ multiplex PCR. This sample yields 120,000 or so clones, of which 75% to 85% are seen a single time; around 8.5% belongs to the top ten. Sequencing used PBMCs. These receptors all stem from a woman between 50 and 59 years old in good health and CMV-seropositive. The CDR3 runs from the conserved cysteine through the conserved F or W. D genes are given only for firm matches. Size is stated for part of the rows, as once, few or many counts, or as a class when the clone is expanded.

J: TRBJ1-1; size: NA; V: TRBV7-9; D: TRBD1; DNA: TGTGCCAGCAGTCCAACACCGGGACAGGGGTCCACTGAAGCTTTCTTT; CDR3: CASSPTPGQGSTEAFF
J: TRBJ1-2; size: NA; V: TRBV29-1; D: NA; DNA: TGCAGCGTTGAGGCCAGGGCAGGTGGCTACACCTTC; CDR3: CSVEARAGGYTF
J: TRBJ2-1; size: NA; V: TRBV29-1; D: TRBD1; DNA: TGCAGCGCCCTAAGGCGTCCAGGGGGCGACCCAGGGGATGAGCAGTTCTTC; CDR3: CSALRRPGGDPGDEQFF
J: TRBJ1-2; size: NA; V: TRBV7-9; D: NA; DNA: TGTGCCAGCAGCTTAGGACGGGGGGACGAGTATGGCTACACCTTC; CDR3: CASSLGRGDEYGYTF
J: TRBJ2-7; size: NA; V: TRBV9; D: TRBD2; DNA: TGTGCCAGCAGCGTCAGCGGGGAACCCCTCCTCGAGCAGTACTTC; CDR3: CASSVSGEPLLEQYF
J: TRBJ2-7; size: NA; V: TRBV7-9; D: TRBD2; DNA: TGTGCCAGCAGCTTAGCGTCAGGACTAGCGAACGAGCAGTACTTC; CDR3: CASSLASGLANEQYF
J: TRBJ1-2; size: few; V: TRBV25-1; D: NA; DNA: TGTGCCAGCAGTGGGAGTAAAACTGGCTACACCTTC; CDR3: CASSGSKTGYTF
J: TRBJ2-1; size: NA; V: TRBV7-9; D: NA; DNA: TGTGCCAGCAGCCAAAACATGGCCTACAATGAGCAGTTCTTC; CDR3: CASSQNMAYNEQFF
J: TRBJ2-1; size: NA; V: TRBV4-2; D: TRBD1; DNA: TGTGCCAGCAGCCGCCCGGACAGGGGATACAATGAGCAGTTCTTC; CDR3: CASSRPDRGYNEQFF
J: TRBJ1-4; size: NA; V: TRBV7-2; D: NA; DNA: TGTGCCAGCAGCTCGCACATTGCAACTAATGAAAAACTGTTTTTT; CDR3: CASSSHIATNEKLFF
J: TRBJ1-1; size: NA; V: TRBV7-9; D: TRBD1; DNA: TGTGCCAGCAGCTCACTCGGGACAGATAACACTGAAGCTTTCTTT; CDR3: CASSSLGTDNTEAFF
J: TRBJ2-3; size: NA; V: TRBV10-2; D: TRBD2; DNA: TGCGCCAGCAGTGAGCCGGGACTAGCGGGCACAGATACGCAGTATTTT; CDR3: CASSEPGLAGTDTQYF
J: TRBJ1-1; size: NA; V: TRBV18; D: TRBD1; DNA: TGTGCCAGCTCACCCGAGTTTATTGGGACAGGGAGGGCTTTCTTT; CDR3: CASSPEFIGTGRAFF
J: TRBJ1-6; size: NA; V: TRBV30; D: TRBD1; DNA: TGTGCCTGGATGACCGGGACAGGGAACTCACCCCTCCACTTT; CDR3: CAWMTGTGNSPLHF